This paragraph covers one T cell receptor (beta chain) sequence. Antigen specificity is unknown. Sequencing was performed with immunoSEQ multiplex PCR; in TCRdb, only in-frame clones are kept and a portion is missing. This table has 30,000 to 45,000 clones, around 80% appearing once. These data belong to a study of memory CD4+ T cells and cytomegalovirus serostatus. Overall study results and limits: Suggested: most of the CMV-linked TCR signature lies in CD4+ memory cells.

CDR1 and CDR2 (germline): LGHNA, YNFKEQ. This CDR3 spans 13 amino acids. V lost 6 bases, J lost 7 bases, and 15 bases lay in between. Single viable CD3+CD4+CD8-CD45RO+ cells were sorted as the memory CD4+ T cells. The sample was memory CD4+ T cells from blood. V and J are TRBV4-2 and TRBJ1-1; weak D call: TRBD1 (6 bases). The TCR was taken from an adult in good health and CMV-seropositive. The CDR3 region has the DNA TGTGCCAGCAGTCCGGACAGCGACCGTGAAGCTTTCTTT. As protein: CASSPDSDREAFF.